This TCR beta chain was recovered during a study of blood T cell repertoires in COVID-19. Study background: COVID-19 samples collected from the United States, Italy and Spain covered acute and convalescent phases. T cells, B-cell-depleted T cells, or PBMCs supplied cDNA or gDNA.

The germline gives CDR1 MNHEY, CDR2 SMNVEV (reference sequence). The junction had 2 bases not matched to a gene; V was cut back by 11 bases and J by 3 bases. The CDR3 spans 12 residues. Clones were sequenced by immunoSEQ multiplex PCR, and TCRdb holds only the in-frame ones, with some missing. The sample gives about 80,000 clones, about 80% of which show up once; approximately 8.8% is in the top ten. The chain couples TRBV27 to TRBJ2-7; 12 bases fit TRBD2. Material for sequencing was peripheral blood. The clonotype was recovered from a human donor in a cohort sampled during active COVID-19. The CDR3 sequence: CAWTSGDYEQYF. As DNA, the CDR3 is TGTGCCTGGACTAGCGGGGACTACGAGCAGTACTTC.